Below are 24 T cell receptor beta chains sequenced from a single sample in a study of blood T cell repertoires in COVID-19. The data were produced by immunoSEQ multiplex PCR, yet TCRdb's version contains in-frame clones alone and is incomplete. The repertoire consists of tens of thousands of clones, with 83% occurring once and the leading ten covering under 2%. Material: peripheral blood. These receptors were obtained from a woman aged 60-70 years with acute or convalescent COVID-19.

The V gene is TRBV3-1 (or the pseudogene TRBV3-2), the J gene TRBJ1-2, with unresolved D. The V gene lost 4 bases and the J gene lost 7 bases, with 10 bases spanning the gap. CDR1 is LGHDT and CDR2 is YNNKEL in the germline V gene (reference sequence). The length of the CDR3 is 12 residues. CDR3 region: CASSPRGAGYTF. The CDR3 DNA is TGTGCCAGCAGCCCCCGGGGTGCTGGCTACACCTTC.

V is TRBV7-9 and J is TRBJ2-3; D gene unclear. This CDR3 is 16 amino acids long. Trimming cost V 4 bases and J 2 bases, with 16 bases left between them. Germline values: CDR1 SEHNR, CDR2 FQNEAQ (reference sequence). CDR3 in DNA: TGTGCCAGCAGCTCCTCGGAGCGATCATACACAGATACGCAGTATTTT. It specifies CASSSSERSYTDTQYF.

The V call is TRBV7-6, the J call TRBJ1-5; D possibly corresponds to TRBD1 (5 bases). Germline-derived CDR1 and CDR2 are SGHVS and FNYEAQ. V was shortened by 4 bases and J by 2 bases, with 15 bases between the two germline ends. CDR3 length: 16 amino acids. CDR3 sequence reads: CASSWSRQGCNQPQHF. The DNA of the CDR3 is TGTGCCAGCAGCTGGTCCCGCCAGGGCTGCAATCAGCCCCAGCATTTT. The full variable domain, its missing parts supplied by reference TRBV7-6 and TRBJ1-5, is GAGVSQSPRYKVTKRGQDVALRCDPISGHVSLYWYRQALGQGPEFLTYFNYEAQQDKSGLPNDRFSAERPEGSISTLTIQRTEQRDSAMYRCASSWSRQGCNQPQHFGDGTRLSIL.

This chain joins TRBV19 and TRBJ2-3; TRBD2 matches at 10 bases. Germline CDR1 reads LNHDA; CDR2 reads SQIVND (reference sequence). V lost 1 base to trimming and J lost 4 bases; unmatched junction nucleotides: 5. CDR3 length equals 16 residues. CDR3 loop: CASSIVASGGADTQYF. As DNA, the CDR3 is TGTGCCAGTAGTATAGTGGCTAGCGGGGGTGCAGATACGCAGTATTTT.

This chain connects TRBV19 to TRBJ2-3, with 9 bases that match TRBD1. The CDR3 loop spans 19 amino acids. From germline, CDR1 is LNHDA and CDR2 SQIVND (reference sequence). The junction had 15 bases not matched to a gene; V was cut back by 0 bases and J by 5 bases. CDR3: CASSIDWSPQGTGRDTQYF. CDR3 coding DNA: TGTGCCAGTAGTATAGATTGGTCCCCACAGGGGACAGGGCGAGATACGCAGTATTTT.

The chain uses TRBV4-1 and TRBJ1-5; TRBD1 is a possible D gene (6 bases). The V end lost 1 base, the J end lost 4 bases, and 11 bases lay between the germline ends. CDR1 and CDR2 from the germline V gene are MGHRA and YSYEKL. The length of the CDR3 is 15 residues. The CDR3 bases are TGCGCCAGCAGCCAAGCTGGCACAGGGAATCAGCCCCAGCATTTT. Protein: CASSQAGTGNQPQHF.

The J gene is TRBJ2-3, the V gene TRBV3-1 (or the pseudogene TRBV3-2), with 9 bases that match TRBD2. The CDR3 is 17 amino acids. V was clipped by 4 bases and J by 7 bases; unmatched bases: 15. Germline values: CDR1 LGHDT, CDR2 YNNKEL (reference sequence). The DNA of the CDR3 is TGTGCCAGCAGCCTACCGTCCAGCGGGGGGTTCGTTTATACGCAGTATTTT. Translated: CASSLPSSGGFVYTQYF.

In nucleotides, the CDR3 is TGTGCCAGCAGCCCTCAGAGCAGGGGCATCAACACTGAAGCTTTCTTT. Amino acid sequence: CASSPQSRGINTEAFF. The V call is TRBV9, the J call TRBJ1-1; the D gene is possibly TRBD1 (6 bases). The V gene lost 4 bases and the J gene lost 2 bases, with 18 bases spanning the gap. CDR3 length equals 16 residues. The germline CDR1 and CDR2 sequences are SGDLS and YYNGEE. The whole variable domain, filled in from reference TRBV9 and TRBJ1-1, reads DSGVTQTPKHLITATGQRVTLRCSPRSGDLSVYWYQQSLDQGLQFLIQYYNGEERAKGNILERFSAQQFPDLHSELNLSSLELGDSALYFCASSPQSRGINTEAFFGQGTRLTVV.

The CDR3, as DNA: TGTGCCAGCAGCGCCGGGACTAGCGGGAGGGGGAACGGGGAGCTGTTTTTT. Its protein product is CASSAGTSGRGNGELFF. The genes are TRBV9 and TRBJ2-2, with TRBD2 matching 16 bases. V trimming: 3 bases; J trimming: 7 bases; junction bases outside the gene matches: 6. The CDR3 totals 17 residues. Germline CDR1 is SGDLS and CDR2 is YYNGEE.

In nucleotides, the CDR3 is TGTGCCAGCAGTTCGGTGGGGGGTGGCTACACCTTC. Its translation: CASSSVGGGYTF. V is TRBV12-3 or TRBV12-4 and J is TRBJ1-2; tentative D call: TRBD1 (5 bases). Trimming took 4 bases from V and 7 from J, leaving 10 bases between them. The CDR3 has 12 amino acids.

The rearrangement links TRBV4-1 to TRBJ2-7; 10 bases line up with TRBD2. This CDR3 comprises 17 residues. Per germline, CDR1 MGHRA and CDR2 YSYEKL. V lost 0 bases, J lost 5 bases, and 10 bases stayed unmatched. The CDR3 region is CASSQEGPSGRNNEQYF. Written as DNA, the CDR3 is TGCGCCAGCAGCCAAGAGGGCCCTAGCGGGAGAAACAACGAGCAGTACTTC.

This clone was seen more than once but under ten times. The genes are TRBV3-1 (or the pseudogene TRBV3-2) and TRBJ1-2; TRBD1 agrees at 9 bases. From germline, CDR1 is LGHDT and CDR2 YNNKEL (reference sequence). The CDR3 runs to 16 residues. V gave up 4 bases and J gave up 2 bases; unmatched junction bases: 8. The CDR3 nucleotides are TGTGCCAGCAGCCCAGGGGGGGGGACAGGGAACTATGGCTACACCTTC. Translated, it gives CASSPGGGTGNYGYTF.

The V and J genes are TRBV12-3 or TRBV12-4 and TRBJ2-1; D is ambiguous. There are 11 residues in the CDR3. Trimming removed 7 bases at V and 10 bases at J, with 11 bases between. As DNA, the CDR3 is TGTGCCAGCACCTCCGTGCGGGAGCAGTTCTTC. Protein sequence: CASTSVREQFF.

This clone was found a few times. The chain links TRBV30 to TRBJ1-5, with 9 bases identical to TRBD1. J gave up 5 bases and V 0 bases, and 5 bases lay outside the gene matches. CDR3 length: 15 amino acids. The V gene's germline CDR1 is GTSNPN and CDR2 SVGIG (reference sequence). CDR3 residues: CAWSVPGTGYQPQHF. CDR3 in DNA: TGTGCCTGGAGTGTACCAGGGACAGGGTATCAGCCCCAGCATTTT. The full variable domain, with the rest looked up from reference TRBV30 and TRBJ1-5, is SQTIHQWPATLVQPVGSPLSLECTVEGTSNPNLYWYRQAAGRGLQLLFYSVGIGQISSEVPQNLSASRPQDRQFILSSKKLLLSDSGFYLCAWSVPGTGYQPQHFGDGTRLSIL.

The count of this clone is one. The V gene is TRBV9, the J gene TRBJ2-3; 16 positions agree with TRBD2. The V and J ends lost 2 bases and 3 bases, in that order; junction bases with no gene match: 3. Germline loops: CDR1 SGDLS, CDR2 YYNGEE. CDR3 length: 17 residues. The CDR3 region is CASSVGLAGGPTDTQYF. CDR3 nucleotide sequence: TGTGCCAGCAGCGTGGGACTAGCGGGAGGGCCGACAGATACGCAGTATTTT. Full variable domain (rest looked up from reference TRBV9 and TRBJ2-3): DSGVTQTPKHLITATGQRVTLRCSPRSGDLSVYWYQQSLDQGLQFLIQYYNGEERAKGNILERFSAQQFPDLHSELNLSSLELGDSALYFCASSVGLAGGPTDTQYFGPGTRLTVL.

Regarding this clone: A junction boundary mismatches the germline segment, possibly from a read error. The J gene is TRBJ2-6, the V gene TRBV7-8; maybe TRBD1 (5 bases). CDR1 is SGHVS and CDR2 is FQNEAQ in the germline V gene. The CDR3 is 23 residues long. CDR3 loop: CASSPERYTGEITTTSAANVLTF. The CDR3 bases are TGTGCCAGCAGCCCGGAGAGGTATACAGGAGAGATAACCACTACTTCTGCGGCCAACGTCCTGACTTTC. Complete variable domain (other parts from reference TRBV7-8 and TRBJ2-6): GAGVSQSPRYKVAKRGQDVALRCDPISGHVSLFWYQQALGQGPEFLTYFQNEAQLDKSGLPSDRFFAERPEGSVSTLKIQRTQQEDSAVYLCASSPERYTGEITTTSAANVLTFGAGSRLTVL.

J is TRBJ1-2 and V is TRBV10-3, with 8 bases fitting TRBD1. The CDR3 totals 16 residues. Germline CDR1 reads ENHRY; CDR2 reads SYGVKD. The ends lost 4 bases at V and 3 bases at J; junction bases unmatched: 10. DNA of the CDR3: TGTGCCATCAGTGCTGGGGCAGGGGGCATAGACTATGGCTACACCTTC. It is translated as CAISAGAGGIDYGYTF.

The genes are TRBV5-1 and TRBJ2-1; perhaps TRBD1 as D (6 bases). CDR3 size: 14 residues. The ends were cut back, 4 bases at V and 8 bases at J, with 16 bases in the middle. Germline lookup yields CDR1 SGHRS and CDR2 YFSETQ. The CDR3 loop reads CASSPGTSGDEQFF. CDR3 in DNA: TGCGCCAGCAGCCCCGGGACATCAGGAGATGAGCAGTTCTTC.

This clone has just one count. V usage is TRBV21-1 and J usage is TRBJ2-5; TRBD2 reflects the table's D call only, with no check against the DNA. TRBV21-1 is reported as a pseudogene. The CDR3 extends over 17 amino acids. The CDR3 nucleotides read TGTGCCAGCAGCAAAGGGACTAGCGGGGGCGCGGGGGAGACCCAGTACTTC. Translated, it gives CASSKGTSGGAGETQYF.

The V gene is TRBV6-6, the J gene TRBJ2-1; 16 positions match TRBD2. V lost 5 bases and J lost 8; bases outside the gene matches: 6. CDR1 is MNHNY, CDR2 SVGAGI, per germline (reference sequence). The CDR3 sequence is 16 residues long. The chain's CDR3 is CASSLGTSGRVDEQFF. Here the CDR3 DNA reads TGTGCCAGCAGTCTCGGGACTAGCGGGAGGGTCGATGAGCAGTTCTTC.

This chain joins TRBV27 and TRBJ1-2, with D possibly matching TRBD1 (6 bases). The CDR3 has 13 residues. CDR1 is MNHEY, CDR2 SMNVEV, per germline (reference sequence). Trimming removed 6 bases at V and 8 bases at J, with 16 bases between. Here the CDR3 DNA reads TGTGCCAGCAGGCGTGGCGGGGGGCACGGCTACACCTTC. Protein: CASRRGGGHGYTF.

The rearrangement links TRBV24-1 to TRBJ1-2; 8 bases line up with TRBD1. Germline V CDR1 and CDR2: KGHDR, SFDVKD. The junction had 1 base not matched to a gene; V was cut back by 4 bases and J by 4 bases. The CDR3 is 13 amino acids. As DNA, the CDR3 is TGTGCCACCAGTGAGACAGGGGTCTATGGCTACACCTTC. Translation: CATSETGVYGYTF.

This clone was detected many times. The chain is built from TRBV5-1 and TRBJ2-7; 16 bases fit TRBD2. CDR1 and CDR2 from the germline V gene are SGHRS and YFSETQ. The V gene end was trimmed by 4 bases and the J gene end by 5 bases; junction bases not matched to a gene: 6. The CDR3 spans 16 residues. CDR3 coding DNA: TGCGCCAGCAGCCCGGGGACTAGCGGGAGGGCCGACGAGCAGTACTTC. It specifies CASSPGTSGRADEQYF.

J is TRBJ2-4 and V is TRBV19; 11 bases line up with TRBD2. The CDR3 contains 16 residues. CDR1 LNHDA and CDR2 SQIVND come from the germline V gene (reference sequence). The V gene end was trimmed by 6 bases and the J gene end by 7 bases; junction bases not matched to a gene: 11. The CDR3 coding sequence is TGTGCCAGTAGCGGGACTAGCGGTCTCCCGAGGAACATTCAGTACTTC. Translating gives CASSGTSGLPRNIQYF.